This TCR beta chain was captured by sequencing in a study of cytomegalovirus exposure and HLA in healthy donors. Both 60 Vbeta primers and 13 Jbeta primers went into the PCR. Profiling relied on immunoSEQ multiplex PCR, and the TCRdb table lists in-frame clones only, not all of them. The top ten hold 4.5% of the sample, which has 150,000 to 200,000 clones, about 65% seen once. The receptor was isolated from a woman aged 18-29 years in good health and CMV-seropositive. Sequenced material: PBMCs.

This CDR3 is CASSYGLAGHTDTQYF. As DNA, the CDR3 is TGTGCCAGCAGTTACGGACTAGCGGGACACACAGATACGCAGTATTTT. V gene TRBV6-5 combines with J gene TRBJ2-3, with 12 positions matching TRBD2. The CDR3 covers 16 residues. The germline V gene encodes CDR1 MNHEY and CDR2 SVGAGI. After removal of 2 bases from V and 2 bases from J, the junction contained 2 bases not matched to a gene.